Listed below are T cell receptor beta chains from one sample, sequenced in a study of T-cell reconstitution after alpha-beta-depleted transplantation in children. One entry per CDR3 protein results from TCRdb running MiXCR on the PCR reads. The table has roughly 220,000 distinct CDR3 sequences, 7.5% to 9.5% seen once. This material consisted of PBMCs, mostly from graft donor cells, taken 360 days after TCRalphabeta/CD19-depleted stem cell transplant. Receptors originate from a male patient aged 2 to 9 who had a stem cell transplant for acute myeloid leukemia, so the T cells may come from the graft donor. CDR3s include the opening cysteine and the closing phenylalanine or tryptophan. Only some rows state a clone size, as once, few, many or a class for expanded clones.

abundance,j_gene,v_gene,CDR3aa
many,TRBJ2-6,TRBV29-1,CSVTRSGANVLTF
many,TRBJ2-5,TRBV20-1,CSARDPSGIGETQYF
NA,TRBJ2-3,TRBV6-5,CASRRLAVTDTQYF
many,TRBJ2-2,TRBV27,CASSLSRGAGELFF
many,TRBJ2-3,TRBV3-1,CASSQQRKVTDTQYF
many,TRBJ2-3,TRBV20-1,CSDQGPREDTQYF
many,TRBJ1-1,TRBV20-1,CSATTEMNTEAFF
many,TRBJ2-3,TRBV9,CASSVRLADTQYF
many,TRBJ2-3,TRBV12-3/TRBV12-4,CASSFWDRDTDTQYF
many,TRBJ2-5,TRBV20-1,CSARNLGTTEETQYF
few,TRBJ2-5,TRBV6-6,CASARQVAETQYF
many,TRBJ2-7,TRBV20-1,CSATPPADYEQYF
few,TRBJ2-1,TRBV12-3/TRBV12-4,CASSLVGGGYPRNNEQFF
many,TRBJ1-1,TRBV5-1,CASSLGATLTEAFF
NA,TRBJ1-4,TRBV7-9,CASSFSGQRNEKLFF
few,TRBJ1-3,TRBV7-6,CASSFRASSGNTIYF
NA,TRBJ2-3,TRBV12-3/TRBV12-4,CASSFDTTDTQYF
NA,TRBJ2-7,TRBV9,CASSPHPQGAYEQYF
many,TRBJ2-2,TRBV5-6,CASTNSGELFF
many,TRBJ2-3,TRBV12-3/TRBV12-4,CASRYRLVTDTQYF
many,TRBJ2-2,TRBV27,CASSLSVGNTGELFF
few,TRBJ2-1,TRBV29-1,CSVPRQSAEQFF
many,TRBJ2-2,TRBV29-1,CSGASGGNTGELFF
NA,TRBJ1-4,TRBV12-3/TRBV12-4,CASSRRDRAEKLFF
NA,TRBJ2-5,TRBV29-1,CSVVGGPKETQYF
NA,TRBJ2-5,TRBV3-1,CASSFRGGAETQYF